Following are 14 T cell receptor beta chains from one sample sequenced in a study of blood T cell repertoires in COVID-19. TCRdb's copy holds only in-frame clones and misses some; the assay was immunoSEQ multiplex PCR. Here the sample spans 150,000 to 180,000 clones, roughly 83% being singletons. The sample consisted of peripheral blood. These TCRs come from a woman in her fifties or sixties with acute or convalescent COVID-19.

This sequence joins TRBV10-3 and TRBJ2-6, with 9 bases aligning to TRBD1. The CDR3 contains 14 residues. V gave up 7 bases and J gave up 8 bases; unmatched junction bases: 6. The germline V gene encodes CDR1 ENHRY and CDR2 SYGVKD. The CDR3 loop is CAIKKTGGTNVLTF. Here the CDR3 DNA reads TGTGCCATCAAGAAGACAGGGGGAACCAACGTCCTGACTTTC.

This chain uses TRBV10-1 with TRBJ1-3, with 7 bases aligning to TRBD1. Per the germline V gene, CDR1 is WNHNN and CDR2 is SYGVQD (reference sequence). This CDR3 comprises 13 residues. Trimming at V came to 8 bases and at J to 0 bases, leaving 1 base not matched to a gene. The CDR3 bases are TGCGCCAGCGGGACAGACTCTGGAAACACCATATATTTT. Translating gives CASGTDSGNTIYF.

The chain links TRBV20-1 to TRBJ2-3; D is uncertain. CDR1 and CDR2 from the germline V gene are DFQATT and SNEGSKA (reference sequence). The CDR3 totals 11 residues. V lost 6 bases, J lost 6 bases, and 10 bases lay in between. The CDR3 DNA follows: TGCAGTGCCCCCTACTTTGATACGCAGTATTTT. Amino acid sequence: CSAPYFDTQYF.

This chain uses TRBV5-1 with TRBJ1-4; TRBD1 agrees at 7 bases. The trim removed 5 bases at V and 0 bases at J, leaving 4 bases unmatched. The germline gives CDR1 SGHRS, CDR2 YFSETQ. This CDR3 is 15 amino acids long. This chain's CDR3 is CASSTDRSTNEKLFF. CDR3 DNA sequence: TGCGCCAGCAGTACGGACAGGTCAACTAATGAAAAACTGTTTTTT. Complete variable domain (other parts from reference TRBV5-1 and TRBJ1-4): KAGVTQTPRYLIKTRGQQVTLSCSPISGHRSVSWYQQTPGQGLQFLFEYFSETQRNKGNFPGRFSGRQFSNSRSEMNVSTLELGDSALYLCASSTDRSTNEKLFFGSGTQLSVL.

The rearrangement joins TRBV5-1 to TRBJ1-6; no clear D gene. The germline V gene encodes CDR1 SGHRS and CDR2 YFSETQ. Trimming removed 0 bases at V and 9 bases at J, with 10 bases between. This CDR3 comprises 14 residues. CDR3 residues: CASSLEAGSSPLHF. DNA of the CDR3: TGCGCCAGCAGCTTGGAGGCAGGTAGTTCACCCCTCCACTTT.

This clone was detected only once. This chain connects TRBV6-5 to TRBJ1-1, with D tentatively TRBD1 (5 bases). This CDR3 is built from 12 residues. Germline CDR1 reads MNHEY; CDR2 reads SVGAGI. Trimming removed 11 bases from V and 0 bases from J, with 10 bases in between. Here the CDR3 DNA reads TGTGCCGCTAAAGGGGTGAACACTGAAGCTTTCTTT. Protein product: CAAKGVNTEAFF.

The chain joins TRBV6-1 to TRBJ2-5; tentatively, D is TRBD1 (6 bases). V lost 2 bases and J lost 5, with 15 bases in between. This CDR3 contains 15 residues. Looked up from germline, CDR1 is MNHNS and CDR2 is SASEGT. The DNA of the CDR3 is TGTGCCAGCAGTGAACCTAATACAGGGACGGAGACCCAGTACTTC. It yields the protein CASSEPNTGTETQYF.

The DNA of the CDR3 is TGTGCCATCAGTGAGGGAGACAGGACGAACACTGAAGCTTTCTTT. Encoded protein: CAISEGDRTNTEAFF. This sequence joins TRBV10-3 and TRBJ1-1; tentatively, D is TRBD1 (6 bases). V dropped 2 bases and J dropped 1 base, with 11 bases sitting between them. Germline V lookup: CDR1 ENHRY, CDR2 SYGVKD. The CDR3 extends over 15 amino acids.

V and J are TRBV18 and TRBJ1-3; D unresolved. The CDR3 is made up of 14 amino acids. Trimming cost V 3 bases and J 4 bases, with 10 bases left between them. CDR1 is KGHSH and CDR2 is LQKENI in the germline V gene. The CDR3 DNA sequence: TGTGCCAGCTCACCGACCTCGGAGGGAAACACCATATATTTT. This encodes CASSPTSEGNTIYF.

The CDR3 here is CASSQGFFGTAQETQYF. CDR3 sequence (DNA): TGTGCCAGCAGCCAGGGTTTTTTCGGGACAGCGCAAGAGACCCAGTACTTC. The chain combines TRBV14 with TRBJ2-5, with 7 nucleotides matching TRBD1. After removal of 3 bases from V and 2 bases from J, the junction contained 12 bases not matched to a gene. CDR3 size: 17 residues. Germline assignment: CDR1 SGHDN and CDR2 FVKESK.

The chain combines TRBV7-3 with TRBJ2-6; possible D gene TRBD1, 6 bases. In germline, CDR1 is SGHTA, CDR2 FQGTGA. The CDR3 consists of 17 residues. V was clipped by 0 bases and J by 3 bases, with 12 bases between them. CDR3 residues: CASSLTPPGVGANVLTF. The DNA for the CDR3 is TGTGCCAGCAGCTTAACGCCCCCAGGGGTTGGGGCCAACGTCCTGACTTTC.

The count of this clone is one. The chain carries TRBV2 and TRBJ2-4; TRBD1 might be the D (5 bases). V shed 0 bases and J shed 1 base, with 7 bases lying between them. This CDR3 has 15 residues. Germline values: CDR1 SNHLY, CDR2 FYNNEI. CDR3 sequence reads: CASSEASGAKNIQYF. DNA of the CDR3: TGTGCCAGCAGTGAAGCTTCAGGGGCCAAAAACATTCAGTACTTC.

The chain's CDR3 is CASSMRQGLGNSPLHF. CDR3 in DNA: TGTGCCAGTAGTATGCGACAGGGCTTGGGAAATTCACCCCTCCACTTT. The rearrangement joins TRBV19 to TRBJ1-6; TRBD1 agrees at 7 bases. V lost 3 bases and J lost 7; bases outside the gene matches: 9. The V gene's germline CDR1 is LNHDA and CDR2 SQIVND (reference sequence). The CDR3 extends over 16 amino acids.

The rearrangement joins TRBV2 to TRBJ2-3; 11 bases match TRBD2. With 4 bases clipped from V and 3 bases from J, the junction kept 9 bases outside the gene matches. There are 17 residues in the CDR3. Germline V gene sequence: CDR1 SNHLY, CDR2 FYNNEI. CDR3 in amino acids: CASSVQTGTSGTDTQYF. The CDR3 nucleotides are TGTGCCAGCAGTGTTCAAACCGGGACTAGCGGTACAGATACGCAGTATTTT. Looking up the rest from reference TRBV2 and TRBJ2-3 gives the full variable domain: EPEVTQTPSHQVTQMGQEVILRCVPISNHLYFYWYRQILGQKVEFLVSFYNNEISEKSEIFDDQFSVERPDGSNFTLKIRSTKLEDSAMYFCASSVQTGTSGTDTQYFGPGTRLTVL.